The 23 T cell receptor beta chains in this list originate from one sample, sequenced in a study of blood T cells in healthy people across ages. Next came a second PCR, run for about 6 to 12 cycles, which used a sample-barcoded 5' primer along with a J-beta primer mix. Each CDR3 protein gets one entry after TCRdb re-called the 5' RACE reads with MiXCR. The top ten clones hold about an eighth of a sample with fewer than 950,000 distinct CDR3 sequences, around 36% of them seen once. The source material was blood. The receptors stem from a man aged 18 to 29 in good health.

The chain is built from TRBV5-1 and TRBJ2-3; D tentatively reads TRBD1 or TRBD2 (6 bases each). This CDR3 spans 15 amino acids. CDR1 and CDR2 from the germline V gene are SGHRS and YFSETQ. Trimming cost V 6 bases and J 1 base, with 15 bases left between them. The CDR3 DNA sequence: TGCGCCAGCAACCCAAGGGGGGCGCGCACAGATACGCAGTATTTT. Its translation is CASNPRGARTDTQYF.

Concerning this clonotype: Possible read error: a much larger clone is one base away. V gene TRBV10-3 combines with J gene TRBJ2-1, with D tentatively TRBD1 (6 bases). The CDR3 length is 15 residues. From germline, CDR1 is ENHRY and CDR2 SYGVKD. The CDR3 DNA reads as TGTACCATCAGTGACCAAACAGGGTCCCCTAATGAGCAGTTCTTC. Its translation: CTISDQTGSPNEQFF.

This chain joins TRBV15 and TRBJ1-1; the D gene is possibly TRBD1 (5 bases). Germline V lookup: CDR1 LNHNV, CDR2 YYDKDF (reference sequence). Trimming removed 5 bases from V and 0 bases from J, with 16 bases in between. The CDR3 totals 16 residues. CDR3 amino acids: CATSVTRVRMNTEAFF. Written as DNA, the CDR3 is TGTGCCACCAGCGTAACCAGGGTAAGGATGAACACTGAAGCTTTCTTT.

This clonotype turned up a few times. The J gene is TRBJ1-1, the V gene TRBV6-2 or TRBV6-3, with D tentatively TRBD1 (6 bases). The CDR3 extends over 15 amino acids. In germline, CDR1 is MNHEY, CDR2 SVGEGT. Trimming took off 2 bases at V and 4 bases at J, with 14 bases between the two ends. CDR3 bases: TGTGCCAGCAGTTACACCGCTGAGGGGGGCACTGAAGCTTTCTTT. It yields the protein CASSYTAEGGTEAFF.

The sample holds many counts of this clonotype. The genes are TRBV5-1 and TRBJ2-3; D gene unclear. The germline V gene encodes CDR1 SGHRS and CDR2 YFSETQ. Trimming took 2 bases from V and 1 from J, leaving 11 bases between them. This CDR3 is built from 15 residues. CDR3 residues: CASSFRVKGTDTQYF. CDR3 sequence (DNA): TGCGCCAGCAGCTTCCGGGTCAAAGGCACAGATACGCAGTATTTT.

V and J are TRBV2 and TRBJ1-1; a weak D match, TRBD1 (5 bases). The CDR3 sequence is 15 residues long. CDR1 is SNHLY, CDR2 FYNNEI, per germline. With 6 bases removed from V and 8 bases from J, the gap between germline ends came to 22 bases. The CDR3 reads CASRSLTARGGEAFF. The CDR3 region has the DNA TGTGCCAGCAGATCGCTAACGGCCCGGGGGGGAGAAGCTTTCTTT. Using reference TRBV2 and TRBJ1-1 for the parts outside the CDR3, the full variable domain is EPEVTQTPSHQVTQMGQEVILRCVPISNHLYFYWYRQILGQKVEFLVSFYNNEISEKSEIFDDQFSVERPDGSNFTLKIRSTKLEDSAMYFCASRSLTARGGEAFFGQGTRLTVV.

This clonotype showed up just a few times. A much larger clone lies a single base off, so this may be a read error. The chain couples TRBV12-3 or TRBV12-4 to TRBJ1-2; TRBD1 matches 11 bases. V lost 1 base and J lost 8; bases outside the gene matches: 6. The CDR3 runs 15 residues. CDR3 sequence (DNA): TGTGCCAGCAGTTTAGTGGACAGGGGGCTGGGAGGCTACACCTTC. Translated: CASSLVDRGLGGYTF.

This clonotype showed up many times. The gene calls are TRBV11-2 and TRBJ1-4; unclear D gene. Deletions cut 4 bases from V and 0 bases from J, with 9 bases between. From germline, CDR1 is SGHAT and CDR2 FQNNGV. The CDR3 consists of 15 residues. CDR3: CASSSFGTTNEKLFF. The CDR3, as DNA: TGTGCCAGCAGCTCCTTCGGGACAACTAATGAAAAACTGTTTTTT.

Comments on this clonotype: A junction end diverges from the germline sequence, so it may reflect a read error. The chain recombines TRBV7-2 with TRBJ1-2; D is uncertain. This CDR3 is 15 amino acids long. Germline V gene data show CDR1 as SGHTA and CDR2 as FQGNSA. In DNA, the CDR3 is TGTGCCAGCACCACATACGGGTCGGTTAACTATGGCTGCACCTTC. Amino acid sequence: CASTTYGSVNYGCTF.

The V call is TRBV28, the J call TRBJ2-3, with D maybe TRBD2 (5 bases). The CDR3 runs 13 residues. Germline CDR1 MDHEN, CDR2 SYDVKM. V was clipped by 7 bases and J by 7 bases, with 15 bases between them. Here the CDR3 DNA reads TGTGCCAGCATTGGCCGGGAACATTATACGCAGTATTTT. Amino acids: CASIGREHYTQYF.

This clonotype was observed a few times. The chain links TRBV4-2 to TRBJ2-7; 9 bases agree with TRBD1. The V segment lost 2 bases and the J segment 2 bases; nucleotides outside the gene matches: 7. Germline V gives CDR1 LGHNA, CDR2 YNFKEQ. CDR3 length equals 16 residues. The DNA for the CDR3 is TGTGCCAGCAGCCAATTTTGGACAGGGGAGCCCTACGAGCAGTACTTC. Encoded protein: CASSQFWTGEPYEQYF.

This clonotype was counted once. A junction boundary mismatches the germline segment, possibly from a read error. The V gene is TRBV12-3 or TRBV12-4, the J gene TRBJ1-2; D is uncertain. The CDR3 runs 13 residues. Here the CDR3 reads CTSSLALLNGYTF. The CDR3 region has the DNA TGTACCAGCAGTTTAGCGCTTCTGAATGGCTACACCTTC.

V gene TRBV5-1 combines with J gene TRBJ2-2; 11 positions agree with TRBD2. CDR1 is SGHRS and CDR2 is YFSETQ in the germline V gene. Trimming removed 0 bases from V and 1 base from J; junction bases left unmatched: 5. The CDR3 is 18 residues long. The CDR3 loop reads CASSLVPSGGMNTGELFF. DNA of the CDR3: TGCGCCAGCAGCTTGGTGCCTAGCGGGGGGATGAACACCGGGGAGCTGTTTTTT.

The chain recombines TRBV10-3 with TRBJ2-1, with D perhaps matching TRBD1 or TRBD2 (5 bases each). Germline values: CDR1 ENHRY, CDR2 SYGVKD. The CDR3 contains 15 residues. Trimming cost V 2 bases and J 8 bases, with 16 bases left between them. The CDR3 protein is CAISEPVGERHEQFF. CDR3 sequence (DNA): TGTGCCATCAGTGAGCCTGTGGGGGAACGACATGAGCAGTTCTTC.

This clonotype was detected only a few times. V and J are TRBV30 and TRBJ1-4; D unresolved. Germline CDR1 is GTSNPN and CDR2 is SVGIG (reference sequence). Trimming removed 0 bases from V and 8 bases from J, with 4 bases in between. This CDR3 spans 11 amino acids. DNA of the CDR3: TGTGCCTGGAGTGTGAGCGAAAAACTGTTTTTT. It yields the protein CAWSVSEKLFF. Filled out from reference TRBV30 and TRBJ1-4, the complete variable domain reads SQTIHQWPATLVQPVGSPLSLECTVEGTSNPNLYWYRQAAGRGLQLLFYSVGIGQISSEVPQNLSASRPQDRQFILSSKKLLLSDSGFYLCAWSVSEKLFFGSGTQLSVL.

The chain uses TRBV29-1 and TRBJ2-4; D call uncertain. The last part of the DNA fits TRBJ2-5 better; the J call may be wrong. The CDR3 has 12 residues. Germline loops: CDR1 SQVTM, CDR2 ANQGSEA. CDR3 sequence reads: CSVQPRQETQYF. CDR3 nucleotide sequence: TGCAGCGTTCAGCCTCGCCAAGAGACCCAGTACTTC.

The rearrangement uses TRBV7-9 and TRBJ2-3, with 7 bases lining up with TRBD1. Unmatched junction bases numbered 3, after V lost 1 base and J lost 2 bases. Per germline, CDR1 SEHNR and CDR2 FQNEAQ (reference sequence). CDR3 length: 15 residues. The CDR3 region is CASSLGDRPTDTQYF. CDR3 DNA: TGTGCCAGCAGCTTAGGGGACAGACCCACAGATACGCAGTATTTT.

V usage is TRBV10-3 and J usage is TRBJ2-5; D remains unclear. The germline V and J ends were trimmed by 0 bases and 4 bases, with 3 bases remaining between them. Looked up from germline, CDR1 is ENHRY and CDR2 is SYGVKD. This CDR3 comprises 12 residues. This chain's CDR3 is CAISESRETQYF. The CDR3, as DNA: TGTGCCATCAGTGAGTCCCGAGAGACCCAGTACTTC.

The chain uses TRBV2 and TRBJ1-2; no clear D. This CDR3 is 9 amino acids long. Trimming took off 7 bases at V and 6 bases at J, with 3 bases between the two ends. CDR1 SNHLY and CDR2 FYNNEI come from the germline V gene. In DNA form, the CDR3 reads TGTGCCAGCAAGGATGGCTACACCTTC. As protein: CASKDGYTF. The variable domain in full, completed from reference TRBV2 and TRBJ1-2, reads EPEVTQTPSHQVTQMGQEVILRCVPISNHLYFYWYRQILGQKVEFLVSFYNNEISEKSEIFDDQFSVERPDGSNFTLKIRSTKLEDSAMYFCASKDGYTFGSGTRLTVV.

This clonotype was observed a handful of times. The rearrangement uses TRBV12-3 or TRBV12-4 and TRBJ1-4; D is perhaps TRBD1 (5 bases). The CDR3 spans 15 residues. The V end lost 5 bases, the J end lost 5 bases, and 15 bases lay between the germline ends. The CDR3 loop reads CASSITGTGNEKLFF. The CDR3 coding sequence is TGTGCCAGCAGTATCACCGGGACGGGAAATGAAAAACTGTTTTTT.

The chain employs TRBV6-2 or TRBV6-3 and TRBJ2-7, with a possible D match to TRBD2 (5 bases). CDR1 is MNHEY and CDR2 is SVGEGT in the germline V gene. The CDR3 is 14 amino acids. V lost 7 bases and J 0 bases, leaving 13 bases between the germline ends. CDR3 DNA sequence: TGTGCCAGCAAGGGAGAGGGCCTCTCCTACGAGCAGTACTTC. It encodes CASKGEGLSYEQYF.

The gene calls are TRBV12-3 or TRBV12-4 and TRBJ1-2, with D possibly TRBD1 on 5 matching bases. This CDR3 region has 13 residues. The V and J ends lost 5 bases and 11 bases respectively, with 18 bases between them. DNA for the CDR3: TGTGCCAGCAGTGTTGGGCGGGAGGGGTTGTACACCTTC. This codes for CASSVGREGLYTF.

This clonotype was counted once. A much larger clone differs by one base, so this may be a read error. CDR3 DNA sequence: TGTGGCAGCAGAATAAGGGGGACGAAAGAGACCCAGTACTTC. This gives the protein CGSRIRGTKETQYF. The chain recombines TRBV6-6 with TRBJ2-5; D may be TRBD1 (6 bases). CDR3 length: 14 residues. Germline V gene lookup returns CDR1 MNHNY and CDR2 SVGAGI (reference sequence).